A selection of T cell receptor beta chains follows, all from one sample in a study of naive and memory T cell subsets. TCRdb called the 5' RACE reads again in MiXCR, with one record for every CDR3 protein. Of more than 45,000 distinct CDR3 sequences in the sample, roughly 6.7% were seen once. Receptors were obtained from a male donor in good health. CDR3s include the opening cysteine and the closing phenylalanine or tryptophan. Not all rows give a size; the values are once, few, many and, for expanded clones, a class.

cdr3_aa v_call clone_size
CASSPVVREETQYF TRBV4-1 few
CASSPEGEQFF TRBV18 many
CSAFGTLTRGAQYF TRBV20-1 NA
CASSLETPNQPQHF TRBV18 many
CASSVLGTGVAGELFF TRBV9 few
CASSYRRDSNTGELFF TRBV18 NA
CASSLSRDTEAFF TRBV11-2 NA
CASSAGSGGVDYNEQFF TRBV2 many
CASSEMVGSGNTIYF TRBV10-2 many
CASKGTDWNTEAFF TRBV19 NA
CASSLSTGGNTEAFF TRBV6-5 few
CASSWGAVYNEQFF TRBV10-2 NA
CATSDSGTSVNEQFF TRBV24-1 NA
CAWRADGAYSPLHF TRBV30 few
CASSPSGREGEQFF TRBV7-2 many